This T cell receptor (beta chain) derives from a study of cytotoxic CD8 clonotypes in ibrutinib-treated CLL. Study overall: With a range of 6 to 36, the median treatment time before response samples were taken was 12 to 13 months. General study findings and limits: Clonality was higher at ibrutinib response and returned toward baseline at progression.

TCRdb's table, derived via immunoSEQ multiplex PCR, lists solely in-frame clones and lacks some. In the table there are about 68,000 clones, approximately 70% of which are singletons. V lost 4 bases and J lost 8; bases outside the gene matches: 6. CDR1 and CDR2 (germline): LGHNA, YNFKEQ. CDR3 length equals 14 residues. On this clone itself: Its specificity is unknown.

The origin of this receptor is a human donor with chronic lymphocytic leukemia. This sequence joins TRBV4-2 and TRBJ1-4; TRBD1 agrees at 8 bases. The material was PBMCs, obtained after 12 months of ibrutinib treatment. CDR3 loop: CASSLGQGGEKLFF. The CDR3 DNA follows: TGTGCCAGCAGCCTAGGACAGGGTGGAGAAAAACTGTTTTTT.